These T cell receptor beta chains were read from a single sample in a study of control samples from healthy donors and cancer patients. Profiling relied on immunoSEQ multiplex PCR, and the TCRdb table lists in-frame clones only, not all of them. The table lists over 100,000 clones, roughly 92% of them singletons. The sample consisted of blood. These receptors all come from a man younger than 35 in good health. Each CDR3 is given with its conserved first and last residue. Each record gives: V gene, clone size, D gene, J gene, CDR3 DNA, CDR3 protein. D genes are given only for firm matches. Clone size is stated in some rows and not others, as once, few, many or a class when expanded.

v_gene: TRBV9; abundance: -; d_gene: -; j_gene: TRBJ2-7; CDR3nt: TGTGCCAGCAGCGTAGCCGGGACGTCCAACTACGAGCAGTACTTC; CDR3aa: CASSVAGTSNYEQYF
v_gene: TRBV7-9; abundance: once; d_gene: TRBD1; j_gene: TRBJ1-5; CDR3nt: TGTGCCAGCGGACAGGGGCTTCAGCCCCAGCATTTT; CDR3aa: CASGQGLQPQHF
v_gene: TRBV7-9; abundance: -; d_gene: -; j_gene: TRBJ2-7; CDR3nt: TGTGCCAGCAGCCTCCAAGCCCCTGGGACACCCCTCTACGAGCAGTACTTC; CDR3aa: CASSLQAPGTPLYEQYF
v_gene: TRBV5-4; abundance: -; d_gene: -; j_gene: TRBJ2-5; CDR3nt: TGTGCCAGCAGCTTGGTACAGGGAGTAGAGACCCAGTACTTC; CDR3aa: CASSLVQGVETQYF
v_gene: TRBV3-1/TRBV3-2; abundance: once; d_gene: TRBD2; j_gene: TRBJ2-2; CDR3nt: TGTGCCAGCAGTCTCATCGCGGGGGGCCAGCTCGGGGAGCTGTTTTTT; CDR3aa: CASSLIAGGQLGELFF
v_gene: TRBV10-3; abundance: -; d_gene: -; j_gene: TRBJ1-2; CDR3nt: TGTGCCATCACTGAGTTTGGGGAGGGGAGTGGCTACACCTTC; CDR3aa: CAITEFGEGSGYTF
v_gene: TRBV12-5; abundance: -; d_gene: -; j_gene: TRBJ1-6; CDR3nt: TGTGCTAGTGGTTTGGGAAGGAGCTTACATTCACCCCTCCACTTT; CDR3aa: CASGLGRSLHSPLHF
v_gene: TRBV6-6; abundance: -; d_gene: -; j_gene: TRBJ1-1; CDR3nt: TGTGCCAGCAGTTACTCGATTGGCGCGTCTGAAGCTTTCTTT; CDR3aa: CASSYSIGASEAFF
v_gene: TRBV6-5; abundance: -; d_gene: -; j_gene: TRBJ2-7; CDR3nt: TGTGCCAGCAGCCAAACTACGGGGCAGTACTTC; CDR3aa: CASSQTTGQYF
v_gene: TRBV7-9; abundance: -; d_gene: -; j_gene: TRBJ2-5; CDR3nt: TGTGCCAGCAGCTTAGTCCTCGGGGGCTATTCGGAGACCCAGTACTTC; CDR3aa: CASSLVLGGYSETQYF
v_gene: TRBV10-2; abundance: -; d_gene: TRBD1; j_gene: TRBJ1-2; CDR3nt: TGCGCCAGCAGTGCAGGGGGACAAAGGAGTGGCTACACCTTC; CDR3aa: CASSAGGQRSGYTF
v_gene: TRBV6-5; abundance: -; d_gene: -; j_gene: TRBJ2-5; CDR3nt: TGTGCCAGCAAAGATGGACAGTCAGAGACCCAGTACTTC; CDR3aa: CASKDGQSETQYF
v_gene: TRBV12-3/TRBV12-4; abundance: -; d_gene: -; j_gene: TRBJ2-3; CDR3nt: TGTGCCAGCAGCCGCGATACGCAGTATTTT; CDR3aa: CASSRDTQYF
v_gene: TRBV20-1; abundance: -; d_gene: -; j_gene: TRBJ1-1; CDR3nt: TGCAGTGCTTCGCACACTGAAGCTTTCTTT; CDR3aa: CSASHTEAFF